The next 28 T cell receptor beta chains were all read from a single sample in a study of T cells after yellow fever vaccination. TCRdb reanalysed the 5' RACE reads using MiXCR and keeps one entry per CDR3 protein. The sample gives roughly 310,000 distinct CDR3 sequences, roughly 3.5% of which show up once; around 20% is in the top ten. Sample: PBMCs, taken on the day of the yellow fever booster vaccination. These TCRs come from a man younger than 35 who received the YFV17D yellow fever vaccine.

This clonotype was counted between two and nine times. V gene TRBV5-1 combines with J gene TRBJ2-5, with D possibly being TRBD2 (6 bases). This CDR3 is built from 13 residues. Trimming pared 3 bases from V and 3 bases from J, leaving 9 bases between. The germline V gene encodes CDR1 SGHRS and CDR2 YFSETQ. The CDR3 region has the DNA TGCGCCAGCAGCTCGGGAGTTGAAGAGACCCAGTACTTC. This codes for CASSSGVEETQYF. The full variable domain, completed using reference TRBV5-1 and TRBJ2-5, is KAGVTQTPRYLIKTRGQQVTLSCSPISGHRSVSWYQQTPGQGLQFLFEYFSETQRNKGNFPGRFSGRQFSNSRSEMNVSTLELGDSALYLCASSSGVEETQYFGPGTRLLVL.

At least ten counts were recorded for this clonotype. V usage is TRBV10-3 and J usage is TRBJ2-5, with D maybe TRBD2 (6 bases). Trimming cost V 4 bases and J 1 base, with 13 bases left between them. Germline V CDR1 and CDR2: ENHRY, SYGVKD. The CDR3 length is 15 residues. This chain's CDR3 is CAISGGLGLQETQYF. In nucleotides, the CDR3 is TGTGCCATCAGTGGGGGACTCGGCCTCCAAGAGACCCAGTACTTC.

This clonotype appeared many times. The gene calls are TRBV4-1 and TRBJ2-3, with TRBD1 as a possible D gene (6 bases). V was clipped by 6 bases and J by 6 bases, with 19 bases between them. The CDR3 length is 15 residues. CDR1 is MGHRA and CDR2 is YSYEKL in the germline V gene. DNA of the CDR3: TGCGCCAGCAGATATGACGGGACAACTGAGGATACGCAGTATTTT. Protein: CASRYDGTTEDTQYF.

This clonotype turned up a few times. The chain has TRBV12-5 and TRBJ1-1; D is ambiguous. The ends were cut back, 4 bases at V and 3 bases at J, with 9 bases in the middle. The CDR3 extends over 13 amino acids. CDR1 and CDR2 from the germline V gene are LGHNT and FRNRAP. CDR3 in amino acids: CASGYRTDTEAFF. CDR3 DNA: TGTGCTAGTGGTTATAGGACGGACACTGAAGCTTTCTTT. Using reference TRBV12-5 and TRBJ1-1 for the parts outside the CDR3, the full variable domain is DARVTQTPRHKVTEMGQEVTMRCQPILGHNTVFWYRQTMMQGLELLAYFRNRAPLDDSGMPKDRFSAEMPDATLATLKIQPSEPRDSAVYFCASGYRTDTEAFFGQGTRLTVV.

This clonotype was detected many times. J is TRBJ2-4 and V is TRBV15; possibly TRBD1 for D (6 bases). V was clipped by 1 base and J by 6 bases, with 10 bases between them. The CDR3 totals 14 residues. Per the germline V gene, CDR1 is LNHNV and CDR2 is YYDKDF (reference sequence). CDR3 sequence: CATSRVKDRNIQYF. CDR3 bases: TGTGCCACCAGCAGAGTTAAGGACAGAAACATTCAGTACTTC.

This clonotype turned up a few times. The chain uses TRBV10-3 and TRBJ1-6; 10 positions match TRBD1. CDR1 and CDR2 (germline): ENHRY, SYGVKD. J gave up 9 bases and V 2 bases, and 1 base lay outside the gene matches. The CDR3 runs 14 residues. CDR3: CAISEDRGLSPLHF. The CDR3 nucleotides are TGTGCCATCAGTGAGGACAGGGGGCTTTCACCCCTCCACTTT.

As regards this clonotype: A read error may explain this, as a much larger clone is one base away. The chain combines TRBV9 with TRBJ1-2; 7 bases agree with TRBD1. Germline V gene data show CDR1 as SGDLS and CDR2 as YYNGEE. There are 16 residues in the CDR3. The CDR3 region is CASSVATPGGNFGYTF. Written as DNA, the CDR3 is TGTGCCAGCAGCGTAGCTACGCCAGGGGGTAACTTTGGCTACACCTTC.

This clonotype has ten or more counts. This chain connects TRBV15 to TRBJ1-4; 7 nucleotides match TRBD1. Germline CDR1 LNHNV, CDR2 YYDKDF (reference sequence). The CDR3 totals 14 residues. V trimming: 2 bases; J trimming: 8 bases; junction bases outside the gene matches: 5. CDR3 sequence reads: CATSRSQGREKLFF. Here the CDR3 DNA reads TGTGCCACCAGCAGATCACAGGGGAGAGAAAAACTGTTTTTT.

This clonotype has ten or more counts. The chain uses TRBV28 and TRBJ2-7; 8 nucleotides match TRBD2. The CDR3 totals 11 residues. Trimming took 8 bases from V and 7 from J; bases not matched to a gene: 4. Looked up from germline, CDR1 is MDHEN and CDR2 is SYDVKM. Here the CDR3 reads CASGGGGEQYV. DNA for the CDR3: TGTGCCAGCGGTGGCGGGGGGGAGCAGTACGTC.

This sequence joins TRBV25-1 and TRBJ2-3; D not certain. This CDR3 has 13 residues. Germline CDR1 reads MGHDK; CDR2 reads SYGVNS. Trimming took off 0 bases at V and 3 bases at J, with 4 bases between the two ends. Written as DNA, the CDR3 is TGTGCCAGCAGTGAATACAGGACAGATACGCAGTATTTT. This gives the protein CASSEYRTDTQYF.

This clonotype was observed a handful of times. The chain carries TRBV7-2 and TRBJ2-7; D unresolved. The CDR3 is made up of 12 amino acids. Trimming removed 5 bases at V and 0 bases at J, with 5 bases between. The germline CDR1 and CDR2 sequences are SGHTA and FQGNSA. The CDR3, as DNA: TGTGCCAGCAGCGCGAGCTCCTACGAGCAGTACGTC. Its protein product is CASSASSYEQYV.

The sample holds a few counts of this clonotype. The chain carries TRBV20-1 and TRBJ2-1, with D possibly being TRBD2 (6 bases). This CDR3 region has 11 residues. Trimming left V 3 bases short and J 8 bases short, with 8 bases between. Germline CDR1 is DFQATT and CDR2 is SNEGSKA (reference sequence). The CDR3 loop is CSASWGDEQFF. In DNA, the CDR3 is TGCAGTGCTAGTTGGGGGGATGAGCAGTTCTTC.

This rearrangement joins TRBV20-1 to TRBJ1-3; TRBD1 matches at 8 bases. The CDR3 runs to 15 residues. CDR1 is DFQATT and CDR2 is SNEGSKA in the germline V gene (reference sequence). V shed 3 bases and J 3 bases; nucleotides not matched to a gene: 7. The CDR3 bases are TGCAGTGCTAGCGACAGGGGAGGCGGTGGAAACACCATATATTTT. Its protein is CSASDRGGGGNTIYF.

This clonotype appeared many times. The chain uses TRBV6-2 or TRBV6-3 and TRBJ2-1; maybe TRBD2 (5 bases). This CDR3 spans 13 amino acids. Trimming removed 5 bases at V and 7 bases at J, with 12 bases between. From germline, CDR1 is MNHEY and CDR2 SVGEGT. The CDR3 DNA reads TGTGCCAGCAGTACGGGCCGAGGGAATGAGCAGTTCTTC. Translating it yields CASSTGRGNEQFF.

This clonotype was seen ten or more times. V and J are TRBV5-1 and TRBJ2-7; D is possibly TRBD1 (5 bases). V was clipped by 0 bases and J by 5 bases, with 6 bases between them. Germline-derived CDR1 and CDR2 are SGHRS and YFSETQ. The CDR3 loop spans 12 amino acids. Here the CDR3 DNA reads TGCGCCAGCAGCTTGGGGGGCCACGAGCAGTACTTC. Translation gives CASSLGGHEQYF.

This clonotype was observed many times. The V call is TRBV7-2, the J call TRBJ2-5; D is unclear. V was clipped by 2 bases and J by 1 base, with 5 bases between them. The CDR3 spans 13 residues. CDR1 and CDR2 from the germline V gene are SGHTA and FQGNSA. This chain's CDR3 is CASSLLSQETQYF. The DNA of the CDR3 is TGTGCCAGCAGCTTACTCAGCCAAGAGACCCAGTACTTC.

This clonotype was observed a handful of times. As DNA, the CDR3 is TGTGCCAGCAGGGGGGCAGGGGACGAGACCCAGTACTTC. Protein product: CASRGAGDETQYF. The rearrangement links TRBV7-6 to TRBJ2-5; a weak D match, TRBD1 (6 bases). V was clipped by 6 bases and J by 5 bases, with 13 bases between them. From germline, CDR1 is SGHVS and CDR2 FNYEAQ. The CDR3 spans 13 residues.

This clonotype was observed a few times. CDR3 in DNA: TGTGCCAGCAGCTCGGACAGGGGGAACATTCAGTACTTC. Protein: CASSSDRGNIQYF. The chain recombines TRBV11-2 with TRBJ2-4; TRBD1 matches at 10 bases. Germline values: CDR1 SGHAT, CDR2 FQNNGV. The CDR3 has 13 amino acids. The junction had 1 base not matched to a gene; V was cut back by 4 bases and J by 7 bases.

This clonotype was counted a few times. V is TRBV6-5 and J is TRBJ1-2; the match to TRBD1 covers 8 bases. This CDR3 has 16 amino acids. The germline V gene has CDR1 MNHEY and CDR2 SVGAGI. V shed 4 bases, J shed 3 bases, and the junction held 10 bases outside the gene matches. The CDR3 region is CASSSNPRGPYYGYTF. The CDR3 DNA is TGTGCCAGCAGTTCCAATCCCAGGGGGCCTTACTATGGCTACACCTTC.

A few counts support this clonotype. J is TRBJ2-7 and V is TRBV12-3 or TRBV12-4; TRBD1 might be the D (6 bases). Trimming cost V 6 bases and J 1 base, with 7 bases left between them. The CDR3 is 12 residues long. This CDR3 is CASRGQSYEQYF. In nucleotides, the CDR3 is TGTGCCAGCAGGGGACAATCCTACGAGCAGTACTTC.

This clonotype was picked up many times. CDR3 in amino acids: CASSLEVMQETQYF. The CDR3 nucleotides are TGTGCCAGCAGCTTGGAGGTTATGCAAGAGACCCAGTACTTC. This chain joins TRBV5-5 and TRBJ2-5; D ambiguous. CDR1 is SGHKS and CDR2 is YYEKEE in the germline V gene (reference sequence). Trimming left V 0 bases short and J 2 bases short, with 8 bases between. The CDR3 is 14 residues long.

There are a few counts of this clonotype. The chain recombines TRBV5-1 with TRBJ1-6; D is ambiguous. The CDR3 is 15 amino acids. The V and J ends lost 1 base and 10 bases respectively, with 15 bases between them. Germline V gene sequence: CDR1 SGHRS, CDR2 YFSETQ. CDR3 loop: CASSLTAEFGSPLHF. The DNA of the CDR3 is TGCGCCAGCAGCTTGACGGCGGAGTTTGGGTCACCCCTCCACTTT.

This clonotype showed up just a few times. This sequence joins TRBV15 and TRBJ2-4; the match to TRBD2 covers 9 bases. Germline lookup yields CDR1 LNHNV and CDR2 YYDKDF (reference sequence). The CDR3 sequence is 15 residues long. The V and J ends lost 0 bases and 7 bases, in that order; junction bases with no gene match: 4. In DNA form, the CDR3 reads TGTGCCACCAGCAGAGAGTCGCGGGGGGGGAACATTCAGTACTTC. It translates to CATSRESRGGNIQYF.

This clonotype was detected ten times or more. The chain carries TRBV15 and TRBJ2-3; 9 nucleotides line up with TRBD2. V lost 5 bases to trimming and J lost 1 base; unmatched junction nucleotides: 10. Germline V gene sequence: CDR1 LNHNV, CDR2 YYDKDF (reference sequence). This CDR3 comprises 17 residues. The CDR3, as DNA: TGTGCCACCAGCGGAGTCGGAGCGGGGGGAGGCACAGATACGCAGTATTTT. Its translation is CATSGVGAGGGTDTQYF. The whole variable domain, filled in from reference TRBV15 and TRBJ2-3, reads DAMVIQNPRYQVTQFGKPVTLSCSQTLNHNVMYWYQQKSSQAPKLLFHYYDKDFNNEADTPDNFQSRRPNTSFCFLDIRSPGLGDTAMYLCATSGVGAGGGTDTQYFGPGTRLTVL.

This clonotype has a count of ten or more. V gene TRBV10-3 combines with J gene TRBJ1-3; TRBD1 might be the D (5 bases). The germline V gene encodes CDR1 ENHRY and CDR2 SYGVKD. The ends were cut back, 8 bases at V and 4 bases at J, with 15 bases in the middle. The CDR3 runs 14 residues. This CDR3 is CAIGGLATGNTIYF. Here the CDR3 DNA reads TGTGCCATCGGGGGACTGGCAACGGGAAACACCATATATTTT.

This clonotype was found a few times. V and J are TRBV9 and TRBJ1-1; a weak D match, TRBD1 (5 bases). CDR3 length: 15 residues. Germline V lookup: CDR1 SGDLS, CDR2 YYNGEE. Trimming took 2 bases from V and 1 from J, leaving 12 bases between them. The CDR3 region has the DNA TGTGCCAGCAGCGTTTCCGGGACGGCGAACACTGAAGCTTTCTTT. Its protein is CASSVSGTANTEAFF.

This clonotype has ten or more counts. This chain connects TRBV5-1 to TRBJ2-7; the match to TRBD1 covers 8 bases. Trimming removed 2 bases from V and 3 bases from J; junction bases left unmatched: 4. CDR1 and CDR2 from the germline V gene are SGHRS and YFSETQ. There are 14 residues in the CDR3. CDR3 residues: CASSLQGGIYEQYF. CDR3 bases: TGCGCCAGCAGCTTACAGGGGGGTATCTACGAGCAGTACTTC.

Many counts were recorded for this clonotype. The V call is TRBV3-1, the J call TRBJ2-2; a possible D gene is TRBD1 (5 bases). CDR1 is LGHDT and CDR2 is YNNKEL in the germline V gene (reference sequence). V was pared by 4 bases and J by 4 bases, with 16 bases between. The CDR3 covers 16 residues. CDR3 coding DNA: TGTGCCAGCAGCCCCCCCCGCAGGGTTCTCACCGGGGAGCTGTTTTTT. This encodes CASSPPRRVLTGELFF.